What follows is one T cell receptor beta chain and its context. This sample was taken from a study of T cell responses to AZD1222 COVID-19 vaccine. Profiled with immunoSEQ multiplex PCR; TCRdb holds only in-frame clones, not every one. The profile covers about 60,000 clones, with approximately 85% appearing a single time and under 25% taken by the ten largest. The CDR3 is 16 amino acids. Looked up from germline, CDR1 is SGHNT and CDR2 is YYREEE (reference sequence). The V end was cut by 0 bases, the J end by 0 bases, with 13 bases between. Material: peripheral blood, obtained on day 0 of MenACWY control vaccination. The chain has TRBV5-4 and TRBJ2-7, with D possibly called TRBD1 or TRBD2 (5 bases each). The receptor comes from an adult in good health. The DNA of the CDR3 is TGTGCCAGCAGCTTGGGAGGGGTTTCGAGCTCCTACGAGCAGTACTTC. Translation gives CASSLGGVSSSYEQYF.